This T cell receptor (beta chain) is from a study of cytomegalovirus exposure and HLA in healthy donors. Broader study findings: Rarity characterized most TCR sequences, yet some public TCRs appeared in many donors. There were about 160 TCR beta chains listed as cytomegalovirus-associated. High sensitivity and specificity were reportedly achieved when the classifier diagnosed cytomegalovirus status.

It was the approximately 130-subject validation cohort, separate from the approximately 670-subject first cohort, to which the donors belonged. About this clone: Its target is not known.

Per germline, CDR1 SGHRS and CDR2 YFSETQ. With 2 bases clipped from V and 3 bases from J, the junction kept 5 bases outside the gene matches. This CDR3 comprises 16 residues. The repertoire was sequenced with immunoSEQ multiplex PCR; TCRdb's copy has only in-frame clones and lacks some. This sample has tens of thousands of clones, with under 95% found just once. V and J are TRBV5-1 and TRBJ2-1; 10 bases map to TRBD2. This sequence was found in a man aged 25 to 40 in good health and CMV-seronegative. Material for sequencing was PBMCs. The CDR3: CASSLRTSGDYNEQFF. DNA of the CDR3: TGCGCCAGCAGCTTACGGACTAGCGGAGACTACAATGAGCAGTTCTTC.